The present entry profiles one T cell receptor beta chain with its context. Assay used: immunoSEQ multiplex PCR; TCRdb lists only in-frame clones, some missing. The sample includes about 230,000 clones, about nine tenths seen only once; the top ten take roughly 4%. The sample originates from a study of blood T cell repertoires in COVID-19. The CDR3 contains 14 residues. Germline V lookup: CDR1 SGHTA, CDR2 FQGNSA. V was shortened by 1 base and J by 5 bases, with 10 bases between the two germline ends. This chain links TRBV7-2 with TRBJ2-3, with a possible D match to TRBD2 (6 bases). Input material: PBMCs or T cells enriched from blood (not recorded which). The source is a woman aged 30 to 39 with acute COVID-19. The CDR3 is CASSLVWGEDTQYF. In DNA, the CDR3 is TGTGCCAGCAGCTTAGTCTGGGGGGAAGATACGCAGTATTTT.